The clone carrying this TCR beta chain was seen only once. What it binds is unknown. This specimen comes from a study of OX40 agonist ivuxolimab in advanced cancers. Across the whole study: Patients received the agonistic anti-OX40 (CD134) antibody ivuxolimab. In three patients, partial responses were observed, one with hepatocellular carcinoma and two with cutaneous melanoma. Whole-study results and caveats: By week 6 at 0.1 to 3.0 mg/kg, blood CD4+ and CD8+ T cells had expanded clonally.

This CDR3 contains 17 residues. Germline CDR1 and CDR2: ENHRY and SYGVKD. V dropped 3 bases and J dropped 1; count of bases not matched to a gene: 6. Profiling relied on immunoSEQ multiplex PCR, and the TCRdb table lists in-frame clones only, not all of them. Found here are over 50,000 clones, about 82% of them singletons; the top ten hold 3.9%. The chain couples TRBV10-3 to TRBJ2-3, with 11 bases lining up with TRBD2. The clonotype originates from an adult with an advanced solid tumor such as melanoma, head and neck, liver or kidney cancer. The specimen comprised CD4+ or CD8+ T cells sorted from blood, sampled in a trial of the OX40 agonist ivuxolimab. The CDR3 DNA is TGTGCCATCAGTGATTTTGCTAGCGGGGGGCGCACAGATACGCAGTATTTT. It specifies CAISDFASGGRTDTQYF.